This T cell receptor beta chain was documented in a study of untreated major depressive disorder (dated by TCRdb to the late 2010s). Study-level background: A cross-sectional case-control design was used to compare T cell phenotype and TCR repertoire between antidepressant-free major depressive disorder patients and individually matched non-depressed controls. Differences in Vbeta 5.1, Vbeta 11 and Vbeta 22 usage observed by flow cytometry in the whole cohort were followed up by sequencing. Study-wide conclusions, independent of this receptor: For the sequencing comparisons, one-tailed planned tests were applied to only three preselected Vbeta families. In every sequenced subject, all of the top five TRBV05-01 clones were private clones. In the sequencing data, TRBV25-01 and TRBV02-01 usage matched the flow-cytometry pattern without reaching statistical significance. Sequencing confirmed higher TRBV05-01 (Vbeta 5.1) usage among CD4+ T cells of depressed patients than controls, with p = 0.040 in a one-tailed test. A comparatively small study sample was produced by the strict matching and exclusion criteria, and the generalizability of findings was thereby limited.

The cysteine opens and the phenylalanine closes a CDR3 of 14 amino acids. Left in the record is the CDR3 DNA by itself, 42 bases read in frame from the first base. In the germline V gene, CDR1 corresponds to KGHSH and CDR2 to LQKENI. Relative to germline, V is 3 bases shorter and J is 2 bases shorter, with 8 bases between their ends. Each depressed patient was matched pairwise with a non-depressed control on sex, age, current smoking status and body mass index. European descent was reported for all participants. Controls had no mood disorder either currently or in their lifetime and had a Quick Inventory of Depressive Symptoms-Self Report score of 5 or lower. Participants were excluded if they had major medical conditions, Axis I/II comorbidities, regular medication or illicit drug use, or weekly alcohol intake above 100 g. About 31 ml of peripheral blood was drawn into EDTA tubes from each participant. Thawed PBMCs underwent magnetic negative selection with the BD IMag Human CD4 T Lymphocyte Enrichment Set to purify CD4+ T cells. Flow cytometry confirmed that the CD4+ enrichment method typically gave approximately 96% purity. A subgroup of roughly five case-control pairs, chosen blind to the chemokine receptor expression and flow-cytometric repertoire skewing results, underwent TCRbeta sequencing. All blood samples were collected in the morning at 8:00 a.m., and PBMCs were isolated by Ficoll-Hypaque gradient centrifugation. PBMCs were gradually cooled to -80 degrees C for cryopreservation and then kept in liquid nitrogen until assay.

The Qiagen DNeasy Blood and Tissue Kit was used to extract total genomic DNA from the purified CD4+ T cells. Amplification and sequencing of the TCRbeta CDR3 region, as defined according to IMGT, were carried out with immunoSEQ immunosequencing protocols. Per the source publication's procedure: The immunoSEQ service preprocessed the raw sequence data to correct PCR and sequencing errors. The sequence data were loaded into the immunoSEQ Analyzer and then analyzed further using VDJtools v1.0.7. The paired Wilcoxon signed-rank test was applied to assess differences between patients and controls. The table comes from immuneACCESS by way of TCRdb, which keeps in-frame sequences with V and J called. Part of the clones is missing from these tables; in studies checked, under half for an unresolved V gene and the rest for unknown reasons. That table furnishes V, J and clone size, whereas the DNA furnished D and trimming. For this sample there are 20,000 or so clones; about 89% appear just once. The ten most abundant clones make up 4.5% to 6.5% of the sample.

A word on this clone: Its antigen remains undetermined. No much larger clone is present one base from it, and per-base qualities are unavailable.

The receptor comes from a woman younger than 45 in good health. The sample consisted of CD4+ T cells from PBMCs. The receptor chain draws on TRBV18 and TRBJ1-5; the D gene is perhaps TRBD1, on 6 matching bases. This receptor has the CDR3 CASSPDRGNQPQHF. The DNA sequence follows: TGTGCCAGCTCACCGGACAGAGGCAATCAGCCCCAGCATTTT.